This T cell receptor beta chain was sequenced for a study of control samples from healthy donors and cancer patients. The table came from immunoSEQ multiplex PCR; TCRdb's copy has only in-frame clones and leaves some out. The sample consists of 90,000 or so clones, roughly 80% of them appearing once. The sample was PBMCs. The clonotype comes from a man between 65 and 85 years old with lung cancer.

CDR3 loop: CASSQAYRVGYGYTF. The CDR3 coding sequence is TGTGCCAGCAGCCAGGCATACAGGGTCGGCTATGGCTACACCTTC. This chain uses TRBV3-1 (or the pseudogene TRBV3-2) with TRBJ1-2; perhaps TRBD1 as D (6 bases). V lost 3 bases to trimming and J lost 4 bases, with 15 bases between them. The CDR3 runs 15 residues. CDR1 and CDR2 (germline): LGHDT, YNNKEL (reference sequence).